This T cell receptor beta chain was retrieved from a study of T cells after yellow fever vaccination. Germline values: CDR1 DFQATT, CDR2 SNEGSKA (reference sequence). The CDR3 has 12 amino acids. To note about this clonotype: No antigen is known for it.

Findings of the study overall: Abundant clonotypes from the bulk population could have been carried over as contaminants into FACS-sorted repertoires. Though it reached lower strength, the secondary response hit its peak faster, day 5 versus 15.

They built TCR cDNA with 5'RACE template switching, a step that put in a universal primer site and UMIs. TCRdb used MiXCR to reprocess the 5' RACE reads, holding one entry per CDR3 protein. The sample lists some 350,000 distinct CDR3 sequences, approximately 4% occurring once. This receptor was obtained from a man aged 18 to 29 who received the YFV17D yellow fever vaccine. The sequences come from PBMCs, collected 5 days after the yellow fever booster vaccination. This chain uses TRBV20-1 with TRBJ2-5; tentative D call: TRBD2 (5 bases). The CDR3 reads CTEGLRMETQYF. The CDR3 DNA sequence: TGCACCGAAGGACTGAGGATGGAGACCCAGTACTTC.